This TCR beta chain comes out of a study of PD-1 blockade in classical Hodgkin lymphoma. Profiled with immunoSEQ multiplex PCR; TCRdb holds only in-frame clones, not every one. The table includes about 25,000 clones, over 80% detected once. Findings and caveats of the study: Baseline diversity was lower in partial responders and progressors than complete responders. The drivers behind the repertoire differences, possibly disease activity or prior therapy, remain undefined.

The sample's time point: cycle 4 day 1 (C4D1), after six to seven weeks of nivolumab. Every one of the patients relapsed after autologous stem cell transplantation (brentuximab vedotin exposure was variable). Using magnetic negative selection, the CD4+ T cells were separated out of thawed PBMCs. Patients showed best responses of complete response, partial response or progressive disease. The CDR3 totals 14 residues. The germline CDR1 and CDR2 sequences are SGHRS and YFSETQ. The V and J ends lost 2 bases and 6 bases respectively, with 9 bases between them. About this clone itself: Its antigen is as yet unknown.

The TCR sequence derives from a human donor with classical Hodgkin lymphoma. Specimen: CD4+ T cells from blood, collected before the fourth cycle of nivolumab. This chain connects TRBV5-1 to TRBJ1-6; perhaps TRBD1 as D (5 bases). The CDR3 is CASSLADSNSPLHF. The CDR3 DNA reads TGCGCCAGCAGCTTAGCAGACAGTAATTCACCCCTCCACTTT.